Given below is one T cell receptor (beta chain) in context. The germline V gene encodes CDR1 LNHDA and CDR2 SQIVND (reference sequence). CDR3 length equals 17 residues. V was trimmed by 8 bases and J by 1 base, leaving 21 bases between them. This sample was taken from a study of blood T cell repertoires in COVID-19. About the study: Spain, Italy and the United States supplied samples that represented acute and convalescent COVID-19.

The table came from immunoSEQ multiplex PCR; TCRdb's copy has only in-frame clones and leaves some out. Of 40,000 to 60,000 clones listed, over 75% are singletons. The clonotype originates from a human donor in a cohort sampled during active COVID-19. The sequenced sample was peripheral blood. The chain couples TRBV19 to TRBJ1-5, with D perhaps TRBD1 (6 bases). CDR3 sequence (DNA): TGTGCCAGTTGGGATAACAGGGAATCGGAAAGCAATCAGCCCCAGCATTTT. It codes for CASWDNRESESNQPQHF.